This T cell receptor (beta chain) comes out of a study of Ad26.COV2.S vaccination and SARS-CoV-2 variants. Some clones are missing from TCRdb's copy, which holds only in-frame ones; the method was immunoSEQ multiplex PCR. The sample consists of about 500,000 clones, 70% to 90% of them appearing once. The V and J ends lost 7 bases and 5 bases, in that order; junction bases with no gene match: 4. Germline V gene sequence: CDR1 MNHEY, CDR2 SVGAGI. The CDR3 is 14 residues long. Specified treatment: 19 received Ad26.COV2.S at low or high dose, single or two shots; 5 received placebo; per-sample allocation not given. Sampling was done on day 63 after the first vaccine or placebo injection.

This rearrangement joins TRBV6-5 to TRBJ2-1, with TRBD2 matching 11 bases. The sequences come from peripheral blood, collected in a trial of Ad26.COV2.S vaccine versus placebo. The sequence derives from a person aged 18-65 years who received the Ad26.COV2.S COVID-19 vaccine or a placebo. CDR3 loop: CASTSGLADNEQFF. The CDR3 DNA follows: TGTGCCAGCACCTCGGGACTAGCGGACAATGAGCAGTTCTTC.